One and the same sample provided the 2 T cell receptor beta chains below, sequenced in a study of T-cell reconstitution after alpha-beta-depleted transplantation in children. Molecular barcoding with unique molecular identifiers was used for the TCRbeta library. TCRdb itself ran the PCR reads through MiXCR, one entry per CDR3 protein. The sample lists some 200,000 distinct CDR3 sequences, around 5.9% seen once, with around 4.1% in the top ten. The source material was PBMCs, sampled before TCRalphabeta/CD19-depleted stem cell transplant. These receptors originate from a girl under three years old with combined immunodeficiency, due to receive a stem cell transplant.

This chain uses TRBV27 with TRBJ2-7; TRBD1 aligns across 8 bases. The CDR3 is made up of 16 amino acids. The J segment lost 3 bases and the V segment lost 5 bases, leaving 12 bases of the junction unmatched. Germline V gene lookup returns CDR1 MNHEY and CDR2 SMNVEV (reference sequence). CDR3 protein: CASSGIGQGNLYEQYF. CDR3 DNA: TGTGCCAGCAGTGGGATAGGACAGGGTAATCTCTACGAGCAGTACTTC.

This clonotype appeared many times. This rearrangement joins TRBV20-1 to TRBJ1-2, with TRBD1 identical over 8 bases. V shed 3 bases, J shed 6 bases, and the junction held 12 bases outside the gene matches. Germline loops: CDR1 DFQATT, CDR2 SNEGSKA (reference sequence). This CDR3 is built from 15 residues. The CDR3 here is CSASRFDRGHHGYTF. The CDR3 coding sequence is TGCAGTGCTAGCCGATTCGACAGGGGACATCATGGCTACACCTTC.